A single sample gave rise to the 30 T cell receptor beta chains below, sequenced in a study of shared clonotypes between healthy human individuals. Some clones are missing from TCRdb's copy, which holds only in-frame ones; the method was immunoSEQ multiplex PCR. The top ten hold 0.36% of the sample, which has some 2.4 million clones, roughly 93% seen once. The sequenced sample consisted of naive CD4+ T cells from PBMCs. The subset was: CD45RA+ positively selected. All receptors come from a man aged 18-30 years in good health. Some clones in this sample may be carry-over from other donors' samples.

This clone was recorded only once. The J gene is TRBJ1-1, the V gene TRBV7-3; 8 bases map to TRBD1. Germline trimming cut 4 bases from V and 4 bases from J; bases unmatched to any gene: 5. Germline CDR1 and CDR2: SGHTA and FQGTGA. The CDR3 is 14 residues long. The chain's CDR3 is CASSSGGAGTEAFF. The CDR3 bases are TGTGCCAGCAGCTCAGGGGGCGCGGGCACTGAAGCTTTCTTT.

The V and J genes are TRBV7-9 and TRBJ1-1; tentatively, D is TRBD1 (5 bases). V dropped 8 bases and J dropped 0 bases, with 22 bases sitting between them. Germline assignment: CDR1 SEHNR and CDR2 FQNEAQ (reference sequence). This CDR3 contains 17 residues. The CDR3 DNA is TGTGCCAGCTATGCCGTTCCAGGGCAAGAGATGAACACTGAAGCTTTCTTT. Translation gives CASYAVPGQEMNTEAFF.

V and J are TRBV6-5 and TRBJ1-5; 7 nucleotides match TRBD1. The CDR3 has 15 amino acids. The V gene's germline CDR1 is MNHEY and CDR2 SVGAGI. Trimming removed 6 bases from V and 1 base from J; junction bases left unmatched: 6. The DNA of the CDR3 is TGTGCCAGCAGACCCGGGACAGTAAGCAATCAGCCCCAGCATTTT. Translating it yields CASRPGTVSNQPQHF.

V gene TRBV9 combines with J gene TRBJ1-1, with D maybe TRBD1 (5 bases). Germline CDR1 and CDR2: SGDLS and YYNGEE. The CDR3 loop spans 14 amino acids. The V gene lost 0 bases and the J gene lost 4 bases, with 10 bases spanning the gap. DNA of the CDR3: TGTGCCAGCAGCGTAGGGGGGTTCGGCACTGAAGCTTTCTTT. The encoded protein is CASSVGGFGTEAFF.

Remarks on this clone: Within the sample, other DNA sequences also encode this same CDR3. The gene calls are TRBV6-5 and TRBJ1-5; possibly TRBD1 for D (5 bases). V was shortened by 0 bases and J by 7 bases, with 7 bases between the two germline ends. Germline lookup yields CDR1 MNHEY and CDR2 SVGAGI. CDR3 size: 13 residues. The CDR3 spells CASSYSRGQPQHF. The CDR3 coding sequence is TGTGCCAGCAGTTACTCGCGGGGGCAGCCCCAGCATTTT.

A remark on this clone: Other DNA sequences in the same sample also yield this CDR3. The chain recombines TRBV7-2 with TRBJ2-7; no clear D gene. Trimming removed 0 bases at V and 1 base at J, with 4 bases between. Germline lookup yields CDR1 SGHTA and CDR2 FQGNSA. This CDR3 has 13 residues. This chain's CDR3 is CASSLAGSYEQYF. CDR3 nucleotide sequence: TGTGCCAGCAGCTTAGCAGGGTCCTACGAGCAGTACTTC.

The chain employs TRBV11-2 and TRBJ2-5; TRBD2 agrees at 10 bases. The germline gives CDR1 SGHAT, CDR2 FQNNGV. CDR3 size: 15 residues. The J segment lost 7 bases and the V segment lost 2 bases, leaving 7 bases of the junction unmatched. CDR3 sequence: CASSLNQAGGATQYF. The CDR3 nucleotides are TGTGCCAGCAGCTTAAATCAAGCGGGAGGGGCGACCCAGTACTTC.

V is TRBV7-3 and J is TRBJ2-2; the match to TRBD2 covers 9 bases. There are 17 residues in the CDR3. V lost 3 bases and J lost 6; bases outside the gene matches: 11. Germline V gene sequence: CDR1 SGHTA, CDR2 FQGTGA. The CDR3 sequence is CASSLASGNTVSGELFF. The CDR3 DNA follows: TGTGCCAGCAGCTTGGCTAGCGGGAATACCGTTTCCGGGGAGCTGTTTTTT. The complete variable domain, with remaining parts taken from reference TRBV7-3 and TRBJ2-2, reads GAGVSQTPSNKVTEKGKYVELRCDPISGHTALYWYRQSLGQGPEFLIYFQGTGAADDSGLPNDRFFAVRPEGSVSTLKIQRTERGDSAVYLCASSLASGNTVSGELFFGEGSRLTVL.

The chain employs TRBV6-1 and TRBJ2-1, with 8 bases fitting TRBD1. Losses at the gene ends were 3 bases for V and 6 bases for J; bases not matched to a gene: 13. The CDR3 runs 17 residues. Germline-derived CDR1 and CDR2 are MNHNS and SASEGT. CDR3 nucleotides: TGTGCCAGCAGTGACAAAGGCGGGACAGGATCGTCCAATGAGCAGTTCTTC. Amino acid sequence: CASSDKGGTGSSNEQFF.

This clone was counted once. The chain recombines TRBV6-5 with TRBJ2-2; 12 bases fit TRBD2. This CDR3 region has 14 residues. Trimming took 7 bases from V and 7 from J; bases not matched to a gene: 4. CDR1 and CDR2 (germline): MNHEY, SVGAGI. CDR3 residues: CASTLAGGSGELFF. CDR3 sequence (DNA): TGTGCCAGCACCCTAGCGGGGGGGAGCGGGGAGCTGTTTTTT.

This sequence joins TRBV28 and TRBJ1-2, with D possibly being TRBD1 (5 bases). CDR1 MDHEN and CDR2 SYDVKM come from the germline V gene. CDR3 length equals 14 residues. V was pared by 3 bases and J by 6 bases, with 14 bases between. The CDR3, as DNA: TGTGCCAGCAGTTTGATAACGTCGGGGGATGGCTACACCTTC. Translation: CASSLITSGDGYTF.

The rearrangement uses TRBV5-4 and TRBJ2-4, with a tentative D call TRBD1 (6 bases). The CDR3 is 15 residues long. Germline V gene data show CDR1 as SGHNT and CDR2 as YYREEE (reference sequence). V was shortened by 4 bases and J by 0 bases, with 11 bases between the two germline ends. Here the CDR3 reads CASSPRTEAKNIQYF. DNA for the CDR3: TGTGCCAGCAGCCCCCGGACAGAAGCCAAAAACATTCAGTACTTC.

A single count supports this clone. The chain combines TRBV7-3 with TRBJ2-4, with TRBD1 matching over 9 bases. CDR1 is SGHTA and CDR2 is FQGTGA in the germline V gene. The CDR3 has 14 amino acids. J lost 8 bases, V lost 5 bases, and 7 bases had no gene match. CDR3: CASSIRDREHIQYF. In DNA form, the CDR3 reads TGTGCCAGCAGCATCCGGGACAGGGAACACATTCAGTACTTC.

CDR3 loop: CASSTDRGKTQYF. For the CDR3, the DNA is TGTGCCAGCAGTACAGACAGGGGTAAGACCCAGTACTTC. The chain is built from TRBV2 and TRBJ2-5; 8 positions agree with TRBD1. From germline, CDR1 is SNHLY and CDR2 FYNNEI. This CDR3 has 13 residues. The V gene end was trimmed by 5 bases and the J gene end by 6 bases; junction bases not matched to a gene: 5.

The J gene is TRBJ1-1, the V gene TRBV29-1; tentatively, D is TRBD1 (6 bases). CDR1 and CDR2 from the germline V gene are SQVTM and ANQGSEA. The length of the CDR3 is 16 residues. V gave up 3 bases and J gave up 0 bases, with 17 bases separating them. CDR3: CSVEPGGGSLNTEAFF. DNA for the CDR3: TGCAGCGTTGAGCCCGGGGGCGGGAGTCTGAACACTGAAGCTTTCTTT.

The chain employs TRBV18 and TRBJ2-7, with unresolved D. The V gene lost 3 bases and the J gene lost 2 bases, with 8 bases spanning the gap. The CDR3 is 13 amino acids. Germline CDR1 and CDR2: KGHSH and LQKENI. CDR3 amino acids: CASSPVRAYEQYF. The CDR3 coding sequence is TGTGCCAGCTCACCTGTTAGGGCCTACGAGCAGTACTTC.

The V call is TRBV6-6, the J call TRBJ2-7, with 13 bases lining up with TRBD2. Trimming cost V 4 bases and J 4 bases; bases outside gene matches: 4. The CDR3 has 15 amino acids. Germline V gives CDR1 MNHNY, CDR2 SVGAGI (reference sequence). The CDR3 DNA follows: TGTGCCAGCAGTTCGACTAGCGGGAGGCGGTACGAGCAGTACTTC. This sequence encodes CASSSTSGRRYEQYF.

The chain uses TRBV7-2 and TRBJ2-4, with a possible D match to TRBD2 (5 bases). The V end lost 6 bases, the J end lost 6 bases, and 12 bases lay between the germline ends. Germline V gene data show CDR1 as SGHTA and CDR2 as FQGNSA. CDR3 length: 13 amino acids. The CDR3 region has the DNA TGTGCCAGCAGGGCGGGCCCCAGAAACATTCAGTACTTC. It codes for CASRAGPRNIQYF. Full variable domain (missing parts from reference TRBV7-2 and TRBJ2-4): GAGVSQSPSNKVTEKGKDVELRCDPISGHTALYWYRQSLGQGLEFLIYFQGNSAPDKSGLPSDRFSAERTGGSVSTLTIQRTQQEDSAVYLCASRAGPRNIQYFGAGTRLSVL.

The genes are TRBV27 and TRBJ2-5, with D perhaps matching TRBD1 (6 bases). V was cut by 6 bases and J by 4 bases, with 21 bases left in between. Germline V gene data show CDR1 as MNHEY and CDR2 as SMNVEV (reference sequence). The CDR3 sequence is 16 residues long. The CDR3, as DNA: TGTGCCAGCAGCCTCGGGGATGGGACATTAGGAGAGACCCAGTACTTC. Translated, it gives CASSLGDGTLGETQYF.

The CDR3 nucleotides are TGTGCCAGCAGACAGGGTAGGGGAGAAAAACTGTTTTTT. Protein sequence: CASRQGRGEKLFF. This chain connects TRBV2 to TRBJ1-4, with a possible D match to TRBD1 (6 bases). Germline V gene lookup returns CDR1 SNHLY and CDR2 FYNNEI. The CDR3 has 13 amino acids. Trimming shortened V by 6 bases and J by 8 bases, and 13 bases separated the two germline ends.

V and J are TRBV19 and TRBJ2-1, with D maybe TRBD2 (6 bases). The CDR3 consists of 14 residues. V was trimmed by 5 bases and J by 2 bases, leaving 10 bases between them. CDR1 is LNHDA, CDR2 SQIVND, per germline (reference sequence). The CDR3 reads CASSSGEAYNEQFF. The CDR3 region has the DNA TGTGCCAGTAGTTCCGGGGAGGCCTACAATGAGCAGTTCTTC.

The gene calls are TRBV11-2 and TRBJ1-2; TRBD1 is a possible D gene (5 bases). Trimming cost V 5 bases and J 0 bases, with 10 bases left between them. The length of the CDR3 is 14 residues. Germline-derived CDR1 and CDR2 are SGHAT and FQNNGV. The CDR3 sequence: CASSATDTNYGYTF. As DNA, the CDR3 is TGTGCCAGCAGCGCGACAGATACTAACTATGGCTACACCTTC.

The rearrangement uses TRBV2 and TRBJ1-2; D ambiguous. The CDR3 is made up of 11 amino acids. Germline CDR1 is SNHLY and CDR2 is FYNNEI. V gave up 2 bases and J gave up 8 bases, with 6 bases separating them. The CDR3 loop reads CASSEWSGYTF. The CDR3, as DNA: TGTGCCAGCAGTGAATGGAGCGGCTACACCTTC.

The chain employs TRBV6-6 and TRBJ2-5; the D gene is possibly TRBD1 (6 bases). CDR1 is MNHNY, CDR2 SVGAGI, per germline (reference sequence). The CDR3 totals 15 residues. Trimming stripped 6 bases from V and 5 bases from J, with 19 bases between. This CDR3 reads CASSELQGSRETQYF. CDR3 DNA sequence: TGTGCCAGCAGCGAACTCCAGGGGTCACGGGAGACCCAGTACTTC.

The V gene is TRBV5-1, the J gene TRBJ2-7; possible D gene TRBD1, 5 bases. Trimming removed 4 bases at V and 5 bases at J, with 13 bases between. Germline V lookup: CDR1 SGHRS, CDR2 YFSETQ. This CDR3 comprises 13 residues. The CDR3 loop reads CASSVPTENEQYF. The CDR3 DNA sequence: TGCGCCAGCAGCGTACCGACAGAAAACGAGCAGTACTTC.

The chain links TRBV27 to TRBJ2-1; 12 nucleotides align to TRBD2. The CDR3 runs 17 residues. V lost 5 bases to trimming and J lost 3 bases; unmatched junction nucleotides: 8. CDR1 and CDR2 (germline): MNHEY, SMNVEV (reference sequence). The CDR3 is CASSPTSGRIFYNEQFF. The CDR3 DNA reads TGTGCCAGCAGTCCGACTAGCGGGAGAATCTTCTACAATGAGCAGTTCTTC.

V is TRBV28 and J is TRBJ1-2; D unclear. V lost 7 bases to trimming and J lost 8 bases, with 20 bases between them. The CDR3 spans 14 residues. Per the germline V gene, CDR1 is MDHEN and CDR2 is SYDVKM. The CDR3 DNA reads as TGTGCCAGCACCTCCCAAGCCGCCCTGGGCGGCTACACCTTC. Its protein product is CASTSQAALGGYTF.

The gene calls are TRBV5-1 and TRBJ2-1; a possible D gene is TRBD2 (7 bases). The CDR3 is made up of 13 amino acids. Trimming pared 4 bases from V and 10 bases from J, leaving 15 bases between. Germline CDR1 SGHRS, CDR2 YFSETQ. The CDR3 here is CASSTGGGPEQFF. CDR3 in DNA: TGCGCCAGCAGCACGGGGGGCGGGCCCGAGCAGTTCTTC.

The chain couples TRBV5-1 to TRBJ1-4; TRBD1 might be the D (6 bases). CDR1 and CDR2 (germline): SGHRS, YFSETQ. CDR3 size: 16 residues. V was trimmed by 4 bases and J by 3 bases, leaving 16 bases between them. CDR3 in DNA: TGCGCCAGCAGCCCCACAGGGAATCGGGCTAATGAAAAACTGTTTTTT. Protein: CASSPTGNRANEKLFF.

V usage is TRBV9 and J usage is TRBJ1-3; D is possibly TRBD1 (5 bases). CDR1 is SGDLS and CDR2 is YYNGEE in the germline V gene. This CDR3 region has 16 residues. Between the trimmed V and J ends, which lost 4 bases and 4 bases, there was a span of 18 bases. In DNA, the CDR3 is TGTGCCAGCAGCCCTAGAACCGGGACGATAGGAAACACCATATATTTT. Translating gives CASSPRTGTIGNTIYF.